One and the same sample provided the 10 T cell receptor beta chains below, sequenced in a study of beta chain features in type 1 diabetes. Notes on the study in general: All four CD4+ subsets from Type 1 diabetes patients carried moderately but significantly shorter TCRB CDR3s.

Expressed TCRB transcripts were sequenced after all isolated RNA was converted to cDNA. Some clones are missing from TCRdb's copy, which holds only in-frame ones; the method was immunoSEQ multiplex PCR. Of under 300,000 clones listed, approximately 16% are singletons. Antigens of these TCRs are unknown. The material sequenced was naive CD4+ T cells from blood. Every receptor here comes from a man aged 30 to 39 with type 1 diabetes.

The chain combines TRBV29-1 with TRBJ2-1; 8 bases align to TRBD2. V shed 3 bases and J 14 bases; nucleotides not matched to a gene: 18. The CDR3 totals 15 residues. From germline, CDR1 is SQVTM and CDR2 ANQGSEA. CDR3 region: CSVESAGTRREREFF. The CDR3 region has the DNA TGCAGCGTTGAGTCGGCCGGGACTAGACGGGAGCGCGAGTTCTTC.

This rearrangement joins TRBV14 to TRBJ2-7, with D possibly matching TRBD2 (5 bases). The CDR3 contains 9 residues. Germline V lookup: CDR1 SGHDN, CDR2 FVKESK. Trimming removed 10 bases at V and 12 bases at J, with 13 bases between. The CDR3 here is CANNLGRYF. As DNA, the CDR3 is TGTGCCAACAACCTGGGGAGGTACTTC. Based on the CDR3 plus reference TRBV14 and TRBJ2-7, the full variable domain is EAGVTQFPSHSVIEKGQTVTLRCDPISGHDNLYWYRRVMGKEIKFLLHFVKESKQDESGMPNNRFLAERTGGTYSTLKVQPAELEDSGVYFCANNLGRYFGPGTRLTVT.

The V gene is TRBV27, the J gene TRBJ2-1, with D unclear. Per the germline V gene, CDR1 is MNHEY and CDR2 is SMNVEV (reference sequence). This CDR3 is 15 amino acids long. The V gene lost 3 bases and the J gene lost 4 bases, with 13 bases spanning the gap. The CDR3 loop is CASSFTAFAYNEQFF. Written as DNA, the CDR3 is TGTGCCAGCAGTTTCACGGCGTTTGCGTACAATGAGCAGTTCTTC.

The chain links TRBV27 to TRBJ2-3; D is ambiguous. The CDR3 covers 13 residues. Looked up from germline, CDR1 is MNHEY and CDR2 is SMNVEV (reference sequence). The V gene lost 3 bases and the J gene lost 8 bases, with 12 bases spanning the gap. CDR3 bases: TGTGCCAGCAGTTTCTATAAGGTGGCTACGCAGTATTTT. It is translated as CASSFYKVATQYF.

The chain is built from TRBV29-1 and TRBJ2-1, with no clear D. There are 11 residues in the CDR3. CDR1 SQVTM and CDR2 ANQGSEA come from the germline V gene. V lost 7 bases to trimming and J lost 12 bases, with 16 bases between them. CDR3 bases: TGCAGCGCCTATTCAGACGTGGTGCAGTTCTTC. Amino acid sequence: CSAYSDVVQFF.

The J gene is TRBJ1-4, the V gene TRBV25-1; maybe TRBD1 (6 bases). The germline V gene encodes CDR1 MGHDK and CDR2 SYGVNS. CDR3 size: 13 residues. V was cut by 7 bases and J by 8 bases, with 14 bases left in between. The CDR3 DNA sequence: TGTGCCAGCACTTACACAGGGCACGAAAAACTGTTTTTT. Its translation: CASTYTGHEKLFF.

This sequence joins TRBV9 and TRBJ2-3, with 10 bases matching TRBD2. Germline V gene sequence: CDR1 SGDLS, CDR2 YYNGEE. The CDR3 contains 15 residues. V lost 1 base to trimming and J lost 8 bases; unmatched junction nucleotides: 7. The CDR3 nucleotides are TGTGCCAGCAGCGTATTAGCGGGAGGAGGGGCTACGCAGTATTTT. It is translated as CASSVLAGGGATQYF.

This clone turned up a few times. This sequence joins TRBV29-1 and TRBJ2-7; 8 bases map to TRBD1. The germline V gene encodes CDR1 SQVTM and CDR2 ANQGSEA. CDR3 length: 15 residues. Trimming took 5 bases from V and 0 from J; bases not matched to a gene: 9. CDR3 nucleotides: TGCAGCGTTAAAACCGGGACAGGTAACTCCTACGAGCAGTACTTC. Its protein is CSVKTGTGNSYEQYF.

This clone has more than one count but fewer than ten. V is TRBV7-2 and J is TRBJ2-3; no clear D gene. The V and J ends lost 5 bases and 3 bases respectively, with 6 bases between them. Germline assignment: CDR1 SGHTA and CDR2 FQGNSA. The CDR3 has 12 residues. The CDR3 reads CASSLQTDTQYF. CDR3 sequence (DNA): TGTGCCAGCAGCCTCCAGACAGATACGCAGTATTTT.

The chain employs TRBV11-2 and TRBJ2-5; TRBD1 might be the D (7 bases). Trimming left V 4 bases short and J 5 bases short, with 14 bases between. Germline lookup yields CDR1 SGHAT and CDR2 FQNNGV. CDR3 length: 14 residues. CDR3 DNA: TGTGCCAGCAGCTCCGACAGGGCGGGGGAGACCCAGTACTTC. It specifies CASSSDRAGETQYF.